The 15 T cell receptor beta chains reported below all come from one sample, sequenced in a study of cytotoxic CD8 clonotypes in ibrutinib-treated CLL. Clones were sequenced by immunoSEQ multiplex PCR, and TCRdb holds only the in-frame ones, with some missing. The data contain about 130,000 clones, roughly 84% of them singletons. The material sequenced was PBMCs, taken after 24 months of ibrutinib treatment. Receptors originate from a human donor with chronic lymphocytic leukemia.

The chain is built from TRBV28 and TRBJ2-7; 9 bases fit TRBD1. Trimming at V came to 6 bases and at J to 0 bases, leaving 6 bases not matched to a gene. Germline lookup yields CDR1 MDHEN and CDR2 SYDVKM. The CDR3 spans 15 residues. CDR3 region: CASRRPGQGSYEQYF. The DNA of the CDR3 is TGTGCCAGCAGGCGACCGGGACAGGGCTCCTACGAGCAGTACTTC.

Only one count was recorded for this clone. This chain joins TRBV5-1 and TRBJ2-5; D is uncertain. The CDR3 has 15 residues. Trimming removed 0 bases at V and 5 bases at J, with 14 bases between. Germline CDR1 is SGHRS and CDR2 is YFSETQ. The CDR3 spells CASSLARLQGETQYF. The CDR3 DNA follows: TGCGCCAGCAGCTTGGCCCGGTTGCAAGGGGAGACCCAGTACTTC.

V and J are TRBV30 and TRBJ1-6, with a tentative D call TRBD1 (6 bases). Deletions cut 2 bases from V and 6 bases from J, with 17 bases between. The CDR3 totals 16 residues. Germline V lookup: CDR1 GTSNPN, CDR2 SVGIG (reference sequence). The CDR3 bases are TGTGCCTGGAGTTCCCCCGCCGGACAGCTTAATTCACCCCTCCACTTT. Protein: CAWSSPAGQLNSPLHF.

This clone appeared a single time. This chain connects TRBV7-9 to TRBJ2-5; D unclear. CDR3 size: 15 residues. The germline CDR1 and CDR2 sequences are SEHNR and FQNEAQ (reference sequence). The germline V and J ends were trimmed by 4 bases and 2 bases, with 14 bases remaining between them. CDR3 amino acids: CASSYRALGQETQYF. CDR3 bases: TGTGCCAGCAGCTACCGGGCCTTGGGGCAAGAGACCCAGTACTTC.

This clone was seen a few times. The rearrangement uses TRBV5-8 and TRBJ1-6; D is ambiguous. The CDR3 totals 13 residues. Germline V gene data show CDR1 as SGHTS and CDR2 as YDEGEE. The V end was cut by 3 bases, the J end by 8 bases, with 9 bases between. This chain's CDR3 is CASSSRPYSPLHF. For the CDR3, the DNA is TGTGCCAGCAGCTCCCGACCCTATTCACCCCTCCACTTT.

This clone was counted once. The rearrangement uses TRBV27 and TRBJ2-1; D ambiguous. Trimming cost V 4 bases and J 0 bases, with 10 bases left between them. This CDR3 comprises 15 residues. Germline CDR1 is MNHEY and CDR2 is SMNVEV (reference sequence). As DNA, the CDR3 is TGTGCCAGCAGTTGGGCGAGAAGCTCCTACAATGAGCAGTTCTTC. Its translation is CASSWARSSYNEQFF.

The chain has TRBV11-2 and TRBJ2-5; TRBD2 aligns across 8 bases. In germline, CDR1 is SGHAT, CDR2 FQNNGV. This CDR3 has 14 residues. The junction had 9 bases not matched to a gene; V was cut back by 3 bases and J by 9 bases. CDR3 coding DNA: TGTGCCAGCAGCTTGGGGCTAGCGGGCCATGCCCAGTACTTC. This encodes CASSLGLAGHAQYF.

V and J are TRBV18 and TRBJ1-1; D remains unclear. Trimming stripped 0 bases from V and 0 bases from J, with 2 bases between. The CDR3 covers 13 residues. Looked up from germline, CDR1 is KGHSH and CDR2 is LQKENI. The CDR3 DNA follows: TGTGCCAGCTCACCACCGCTGAACACTGAAGCTTTCTTT. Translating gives CASSPPLNTEAFF. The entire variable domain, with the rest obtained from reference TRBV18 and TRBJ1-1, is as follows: NAGVMQNPRHLVRRRGQEARLRCSPMKGHSHVYWYRQLPEEGLKFMVYLQKENIIDESGMPKERFSAEFPKEGPSILRIQQVVRGDSAAYFCASSPPLNTEAFFGQGTRLTVV.

The CDR3 coding sequence is TGTGCCATCAGTGAGCCACATTACAGGGCAGGGGCTAACTATGGCTACACCTTC. Protein: CAISEPHYRAGANYGYTF. This chain uses TRBV10-3 with TRBJ1-2, with D perhaps TRBD1 (6 bases). CDR3 length: 18 amino acids. Germline CDR1 ENHRY, CDR2 SYGVKD. The V gene lost 2 bases and the J gene lost 0 bases, with 19 bases spanning the gap.

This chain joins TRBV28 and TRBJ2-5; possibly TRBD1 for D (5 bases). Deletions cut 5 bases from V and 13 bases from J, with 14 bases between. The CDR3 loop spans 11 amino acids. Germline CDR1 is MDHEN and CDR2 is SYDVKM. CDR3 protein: CASSQAQQGYF. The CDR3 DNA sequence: TGTGCCAGCAGTCAGGCGCAGCAGGGGTACTTC.

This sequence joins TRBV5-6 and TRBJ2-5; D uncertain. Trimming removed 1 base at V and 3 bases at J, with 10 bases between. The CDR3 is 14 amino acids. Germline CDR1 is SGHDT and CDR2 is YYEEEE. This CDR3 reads CASSLNGREETQYF. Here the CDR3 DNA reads TGTGCCAGCAGCTTGAACGGTAGAGAAGAGACCCAGTACTTC.

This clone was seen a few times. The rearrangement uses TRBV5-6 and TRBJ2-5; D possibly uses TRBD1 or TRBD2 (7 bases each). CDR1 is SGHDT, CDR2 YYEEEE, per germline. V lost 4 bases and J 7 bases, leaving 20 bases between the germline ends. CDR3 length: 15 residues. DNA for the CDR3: TGTGCCAGCAGCCCAGGGGGGCGCATAGCGGGGACCCAGTACTTC. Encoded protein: CASSPGGRIAGTQYF. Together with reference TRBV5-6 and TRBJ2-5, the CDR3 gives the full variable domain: DAGVTQSPTHLIKTRGQQVTLRCSPKSGHDTVSWYQQALGQGPQFIFQYYEEEERQRGNFPDRFSGHQFPNYSSELNVNALLLGDSALYLCASSPGGRIAGTQYFGPGTRLLVL.

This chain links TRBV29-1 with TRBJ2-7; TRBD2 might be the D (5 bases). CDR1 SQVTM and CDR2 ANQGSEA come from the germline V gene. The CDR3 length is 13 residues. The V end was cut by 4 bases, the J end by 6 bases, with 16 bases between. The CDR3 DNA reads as TGCAGCGTTGCTGGCTTAGAGGGCCTCGAGCAGTACTTC. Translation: CSVAGLEGLEQYF.

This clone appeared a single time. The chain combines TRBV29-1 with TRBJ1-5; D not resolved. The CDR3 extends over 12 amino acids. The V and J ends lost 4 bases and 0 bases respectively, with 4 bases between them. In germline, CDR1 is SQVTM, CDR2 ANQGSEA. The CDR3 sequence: CSVADSNQPQHF. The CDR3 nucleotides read TGCAGCGTTGCTGATAGCAATCAGCCCCAGCATTTT.

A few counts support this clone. The CDR3 region is CASSLGAIGAGYTF. The CDR3 DNA follows: TGTGCCAGCAGCCTAGGGGCGATCGGTGCGGGCTACACCTTC. The V call is TRBV28, the J call TRBJ1-2; possible D gene TRBD1, 5 bases. This CDR3 comprises 14 residues. V lost 6 bases and J 8 bases, leaving 19 bases between the germline ends. Germline V gives CDR1 MDHEN, CDR2 SYDVKM.